This T cell receptor (beta chain) originates from a study of beta chain features in type 1 diabetes. Study summary: When patients were set against healthy donors, age, gender and cell yields were similar. Across the samples, 107,917,701 sorted cells were examined in total.

About this clone: Its antigen is undetermined.

Germline CDR1 reads SGHRS; CDR2 reads YFSETQ. The V and J ends lost 3 bases and 4 bases, in that order; junction bases with no gene match: 8. The CDR3 runs to 16 residues. The isolated RNA, all of it, was reverse transcribed, so expressed TCRB transcripts were what got sequenced. Assay: immunoSEQ multiplex PCR; the TCRdb copy retains only in-frame clones and omits some. Of roughly 700,000 clones in the sample, about an eighth were seen once. Based on CD45RO/CCR7/CD25/CD127/CD95/CD27, CD4+ regulatory, stem cell-like memory, naive and central memory cells were sorted. Study-wide findings and caveats: All four CD4+ subsets of Type 1 diabetes patients contained TCRB CDR3s that were moderately but significantly shorter. Across patients, naive, central memory and Treg TCRB repertoires exhibited apparently greater similarity than was observed across healthy donors.

The sample was naive CD4+ T cells from blood. The rearrangement uses TRBV5-1 and TRBJ2-3; TRBD1 aligns across 10 bases. The receptor's source is a man between 18 and 35 years old with type 1 diabetes. The CDR3 nucleotides read TGCGCCAGCAGCTATCAGACAGGGGGCAAGTCAGATACGCAGTATTTT. Encoded protein: CASSYQTGGKSDTQYF.